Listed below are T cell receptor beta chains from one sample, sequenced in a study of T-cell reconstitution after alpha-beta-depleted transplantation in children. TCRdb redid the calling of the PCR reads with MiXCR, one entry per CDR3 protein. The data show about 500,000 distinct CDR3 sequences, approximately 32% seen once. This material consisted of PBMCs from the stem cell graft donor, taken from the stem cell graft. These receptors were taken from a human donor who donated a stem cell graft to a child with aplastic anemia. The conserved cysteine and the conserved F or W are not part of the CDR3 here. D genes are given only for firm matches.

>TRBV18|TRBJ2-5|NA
ASSPRPETQY
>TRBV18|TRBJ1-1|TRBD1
ASSPQGRQGAGTEAF
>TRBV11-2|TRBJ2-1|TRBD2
ASSLDLAGPYNEQF
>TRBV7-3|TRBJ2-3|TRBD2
ASSPQGGRTTDTQY
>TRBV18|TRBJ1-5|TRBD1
ASSHGTGGNQPQH
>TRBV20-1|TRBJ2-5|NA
SASGTSFGTQY
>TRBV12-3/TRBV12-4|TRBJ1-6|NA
ASSLRGSNSPLH
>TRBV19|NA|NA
ASRHGDSELF
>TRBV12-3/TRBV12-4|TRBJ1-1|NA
ASSFRTVPNTEAF
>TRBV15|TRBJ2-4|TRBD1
ATSRDMGQGEKNIQY
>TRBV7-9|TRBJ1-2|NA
ASREDPVGWGSYGYT
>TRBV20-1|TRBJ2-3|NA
SAMRGYTDTQY
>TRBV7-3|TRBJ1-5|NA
ASSTTGGSPQH
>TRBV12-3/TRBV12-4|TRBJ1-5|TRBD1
ASSSQGASEPQH
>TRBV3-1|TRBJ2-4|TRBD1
ASSHRAGGVLAKNIQY
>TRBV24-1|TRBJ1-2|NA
ATSEGQTRDYT
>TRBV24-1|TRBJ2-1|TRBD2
ATGGGLAGREQF
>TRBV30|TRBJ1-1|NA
AWSVNMNTEAF
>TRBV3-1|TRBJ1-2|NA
ASSQDPYYGYT
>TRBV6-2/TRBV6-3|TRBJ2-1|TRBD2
ASGSLPGLAGFDEQF
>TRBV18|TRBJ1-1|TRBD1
ASSRGQGEAF
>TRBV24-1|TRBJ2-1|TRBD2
ATSANTGLAGGPYNEQF
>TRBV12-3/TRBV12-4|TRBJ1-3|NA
ASSPIQGPGNTIY
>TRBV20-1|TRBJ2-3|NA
SARAETANRGTQY
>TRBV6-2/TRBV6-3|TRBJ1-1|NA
ASSYWEAEAF
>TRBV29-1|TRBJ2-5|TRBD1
SVEVNGDSQETQY
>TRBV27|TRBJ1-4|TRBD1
ASSLSGQVQKLF
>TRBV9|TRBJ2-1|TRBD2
ASSVLGRERPYNEQF
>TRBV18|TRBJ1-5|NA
ASSPTLSNQPQH
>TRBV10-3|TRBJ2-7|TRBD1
AISARQGTEQY
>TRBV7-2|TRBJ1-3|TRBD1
ASSPQGISGNTIY
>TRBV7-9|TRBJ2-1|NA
ATLISYEQF
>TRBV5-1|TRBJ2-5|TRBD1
ASSLAGQGGRETQY
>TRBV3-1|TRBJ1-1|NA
ASSRVGDSNTEAF
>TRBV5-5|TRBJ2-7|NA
ASSLARALYEQY
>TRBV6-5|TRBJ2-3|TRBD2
ASSYSPSGSLHTDTQY
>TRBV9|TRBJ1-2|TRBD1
ASRGTGDGYT
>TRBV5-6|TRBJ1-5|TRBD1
ASSFYGTGGNQPQH
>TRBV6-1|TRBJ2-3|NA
ASQLTTSTDTQY
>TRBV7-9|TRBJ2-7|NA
ASSSTVTYEQY
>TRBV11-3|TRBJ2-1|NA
ASRKQGRGEQF
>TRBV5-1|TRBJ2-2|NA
ASRGDVNTGELF
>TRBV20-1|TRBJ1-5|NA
SASVDSYSNQPQH
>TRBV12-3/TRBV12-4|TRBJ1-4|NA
ASSLGARGEKLF
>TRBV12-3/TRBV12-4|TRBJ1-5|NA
ASSFPGGSQH
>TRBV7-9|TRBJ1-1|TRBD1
ASSWGRDRDTEAF
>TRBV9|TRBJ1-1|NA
ASSVAGGRSTEAF
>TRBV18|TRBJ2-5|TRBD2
ASSPAQREKTQY
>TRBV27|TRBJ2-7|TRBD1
ASSYRDSYEQY
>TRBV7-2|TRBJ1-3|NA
ASSLGGSAGNTIY
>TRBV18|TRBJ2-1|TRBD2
ASSTGLADYNEQF
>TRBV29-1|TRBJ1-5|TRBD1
SVGSGTGDQPQH
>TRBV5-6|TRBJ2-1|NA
ASSLPRYGYNEQF